The clone carrying this T cell receptor beta chain was counted between two and nine times. Its antigen is currently unknown. The time point denotes: healthy volunteer bleed at 6 weeks. It was unfractionated whole blood from which total RNA was extracted. These data are taken from a study of human T cells and chemical hapten exposure. As for the study in general: Per-sample TCR yield variation was attributed mainly to small pooled library volume differences.

Broader study findings: TCRs at a frequency above 1 in 1000 stayed unchanged with DPC sensitization.

CDR3 size: 16 residues. Within the library, unique molecular identifiers were attached to each individual cDNA molecule. Original data processing: With a range of roughly 20,000 to 750,000, the median per sample was 95,638 TCRs. TCRdb recomputed calls from the RACE reads with MiXCR, one row per CDR3 protein. These V and J calls derive from TCRdb rather than the authors' analysis. This repertoire shows tens of thousands of distinct CDR3 sequences, about 8.6% found once; its top ten account for approximately 1.5%. V gene TRBV21-1 combines with J gene TRBJ2-1; the D call TRBD2 from the table was never checked on the DNA. TRBV21-1 is classified as a pseudogene. The TCR originated in a male donor in good health. Some clones in this sample may be carry-over from other donors' samples. Sequencing input: whole blood. The CDR3 loop reads CASSTSLFPAGCEQFF. The CDR3 region has the DNA TGTGCCAGCAGCACCTCCCTATTCCCCGCCGGGTGTGAGCAGTTCTTC.